The 7 T cell receptor beta chains in this list originate from one sample, sequenced in a study of blood T cell repertoires in COVID-19. Libraries were prepared by immunoSEQ multiplex PCR; TCRdb keeps only in-frame clonotypes and omits some of them. The sample holds a few hundred thousand clones, 75% to 90% seen once. Sequencing input: PBMCs or T cells enriched from blood (not recorded which). These receptors all stem from a man younger than 35 who had recovered from COVID-19.

There are a few counts of this clone. The J gene is TRBJ1-1, the V gene TRBV12-3 or TRBV12-4, with D unresolved. V was clipped by 8 bases and J by 5 bases, with 15 bases between them. The CDR3 spans 13 residues. The CDR3 spells CASGSEARTEAFF. CDR3 DNA sequence: TGTGCCAGCGGATCCGAGGCTAGGACTGAAGCTTTCTTT.

The chain combines TRBV5-1 with TRBJ1-1; TRBD1 aligns across 11 bases. There are 16 residues in the CDR3. The germline CDR1 and CDR2 sequences are SGHRS and YFSETQ. Trimming took 4 bases from V and 4 from J; bases not matched to a gene: 9. CDR3 amino acids: CASSGGQGGIATEAFF. In nucleotides, the CDR3 is TGCGCCAGCAGCGGGGGACAGGGGGGCATAGCCACTGAAGCTTTCTTT.

This clone came up a few times. Other DNA sequences in this specimen translate into the identical CDR3. This chain connects TRBV20-1 to TRBJ2-7; no reliable D call. Per the germline V gene, CDR1 is DFQATT and CDR2 is SNEGSKA (reference sequence). This CDR3 is built from 11 residues. Trimming removed 2 bases at V and 5 bases at J, with 7 bases between. The CDR3: CSARSGHEQYF. The CDR3 coding sequence is TGCAGTGCTAGATCAGGCCACGAGCAGTACTTC.

CDR3 sequence: CASSDRNPGELFF. The DNA for the CDR3 is TGTGCCAGCAGTGACAGGAATCCCGGGGAGCTGTTTTTT. This chain uses TRBV6-1 with TRBJ2-2; D is unresolved. The CDR3 has 13 amino acids. The germline V and J ends were trimmed by 3 bases and 6 bases, with 8 bases remaining between them. Looked up from germline, CDR1 is MNHNS and CDR2 is SASEGT.

The chain employs TRBV7-2 and TRBJ2-3; weak D call: TRBD2 (5 bases). CDR3 size: 16 residues. Looked up from germline, CDR1 is SGHTA and CDR2 is FQGNSA. The V gene lost 2 bases and the J gene lost 0 bases, with 12 bases spanning the gap. The DNA of the CDR3 is TGTGCCAGCAGCTTATTGCAGCGGCCCAGCACAGATACGCAGTATTTT. Amino acids: CASSLLQRPSTDTQYF.

J is TRBJ2-2 and V is TRBV2, with 7 bases identical to TRBD1. The length of the CDR3 is 14 residues. V gave up 8 bases and J gave up 1 base; unmatched junction bases: 4. CDR1 is SNHLY and CDR2 is FYNNEI in the germline V gene. The CDR3 region is CASARDRNTGELFF. In DNA form, the CDR3 reads TGTGCCAGCGCCCGGGACAGGAACACCGGGGAGCTGTTTTTT.

The rearrangement links TRBV11-3 to TRBJ2-1, with a tentative D call TRBD2 (5 bases). Trimming took 5 bases from V and 6 from J, leaving 17 bases between them. The CDR3 runs to 15 residues. Germline V gene data show CDR1 as SGHNT and CDR2 as YENEEA. The CDR3 DNA is TGTGCCAGCAGCACCACGGGGAGTGCCGGCAATGAGCAGTTCTTC. It is translated as CASSTTGSAGNEQFF.